Presented here are 30 T cell receptor beta chains from one specimen sequenced in a study of OX40 agonist ivuxolimab in advanced cancers. Libraries were prepared by immunoSEQ multiplex PCR; TCRdb keeps only in-frame clonotypes and omits some of them. The sample has about 88,000 clones, more than 80% seen once. The material sequenced was CD4+ or CD8+ T cells sorted from blood, taken in a trial of the OX40 agonist ivuxolimab. These receptors all stem from an adult with an advanced solid tumor such as melanoma, head and neck, liver or kidney cancer.

CDR3 nucleotides: TGTGCCAGCAGCTTAGTTTCCCGGACAGGGACGTCCTCCTACAATGAGCAGTTCTTC. Amino acids: CASSLVSRTGTSSYNEQFF. The genes are TRBV7-2 and TRBJ2-1; 8 bases are shared with TRBD1. This CDR3 contains 19 residues. Trimming removed 1 base from V and 0 bases from J; junction bases left unmatched: 11. Germline V gene sequence: CDR1 SGHTA, CDR2 FQGNSA.

The genes are TRBV9 and TRBJ1-2, with TRBD1 identical over 7 bases. The V segment lost 4 bases and the J segment 8 bases; nucleotides outside the gene matches: 11. The germline V gene has CDR1 SGDLS and CDR2 YYNGEE. CDR3 size: 14 residues. CDR3 sequence reads: CASSRTGVETGYTF. Written as DNA, the CDR3 is TGTGCCAGCAGCAGAACAGGGGTGGAAACGGGCTACACCTTC.

The rearrangement links TRBV4-1 to TRBJ1-5, with 9 bases that match TRBD1. CDR3 length: 15 amino acids. The J segment lost 2 bases and the V segment lost 4 bases, leaving 3 bases of the junction unmatched. Per germline, CDR1 MGHRA and CDR2 YSYEKL. The CDR3 region is CASSPGTGRNQPQHF. In DNA, the CDR3 is TGCGCCAGCAGCCCGGGGACAGGGCGCAATCAGCCCCAGCATTTT.

The rearrangement joins TRBV5-4 to TRBJ2-1; 10 bases fit TRBD2. CDR1 and CDR2 from the germline V gene are SGHNT and YYREEE (reference sequence). Trimming removed 4 bases from V and 8 bases from J; junction bases left unmatched: 9. The CDR3 is 15 amino acids. The chain's CDR3 is CASSPSSGSFHEQFF. In nucleotides, the CDR3 is TGTGCCAGCAGCCCGTCTAGCGGGAGTTTCCATGAGCAGTTCTTC.

The rearrangement uses TRBV29-1 and TRBJ1-1; D is unclear. The V gene's germline CDR1 is SQVTM and CDR2 ANQGSEA. CDR3 length: 13 residues. Trimming removed 7 bases at V and 7 bases at J, with 19 bases between. The CDR3 DNA follows: TGCAGCGCCCAAGGTGGAGGGAAGGGTGAAGCTTTCTTT. Residues: CSAQGGGKGEAFF.

V gene TRBV7-2 combines with J gene TRBJ2-2, with TRBD2 matching over 14 bases. Trimming took 6 bases from V and 5 from J; bases not matched to a gene: 5. Germline CDR1 SGHTA, CDR2 FQGNSA. CDR3 length equals 16 residues. The CDR3 spells CASRLTSGRGTGELFF. The CDR3 region has the DNA TGTGCCAGCAGGTTGACTAGCGGGAGGGGGACCGGGGAGCTGTTTTTT.

The chain carries TRBV28 and TRBJ1-4; 7 positions agree with TRBD1. This CDR3 region has 12 residues. Trimming cost V 6 bases and J 8 bases; bases outside gene matches: 3. The germline V gene has CDR1 MDHEN and CDR2 SYDVKM. DNA of the CDR3: TGTGCCAGCAGCAGGGGGAAGGAAAAACTGTTTTTT. It specifies CASSRGKEKLFF.

The chain links TRBV2 to TRBJ1-4, with 7 bases matching TRBD1. The CDR3 is 14 amino acids. V was clipped by 6 bases and J by 7 bases; unmatched bases: 8. Germline CDR1 is SNHLY and CDR2 is FYNNEI. CDR3 sequence (DNA): TGTGCCAGCAGGAAACAGGGGACCGTTGAAAAACTGTTTTTT. The encoded protein is CASRKQGTVEKLFF.

This clone was found once. The gene calls are TRBV5-5 and TRBJ1-1; D not certain. CDR1 is SGHKS, CDR2 YYEKEE, per germline (reference sequence). This CDR3 contains 15 residues. Deletions cut 0 bases from V and 5 bases from J, with 14 bases between. CDR3 DNA sequence: TGTGCCAGCAGCTTGGTTGGAGGGTGGAGTACTGAAGCTTTCTTT. The encoded protein is CASSLVGGWSTEAFF.

The V call is TRBV4-3, the J call TRBJ1-5; D unresolved. The CDR3 runs 13 residues. Germline values: CDR1 LGHNA, CDR2 YSLEER. Trimming took 1 base from V and 4 from J, leaving 5 bases between them. The CDR3 nucleotides read TGCGCCAGCAGCCAAGGATCGAATCAGCCCCAGCATTTT. This encodes CASSQGSNQPQHF.

The chain employs TRBV7-9 and TRBJ1-6; D is ambiguous. CDR1 is SEHNR, CDR2 FQNEAQ, per germline (reference sequence). This CDR3 has 16 residues. V lost 1 base and J 7 bases, leaving 14 bases between the germline ends. CDR3 nucleotides: TGTGCCAGCAGCTTAGATAAGCCGGGATCCAATTCACCCCTCCACTTT. It is translated as CASSLDKPGSNSPLHF.

As for this clone: The junction and the germline gene differ at one end; a read error may be behind it. The chain recombines TRBV5-6 with TRBJ2-7; 15 positions agree with TRBD2. The CDR3 has 13 amino acids. The V gene's germline CDR1 is SGHDT and CDR2 YYEEEE. CDR3 bases: TGTGCCAGCAGCTTCGGACTAGCGGGAGGGTGGCACTTC. Amino acids: CASSFGLAGGWHF.

This CDR3 is CASSGRLGVPEQYF. The CDR3 DNA reads TGTGCCAGCTCGGGGAGACTAGGGGTCCCCGAGCAGTACTTC. The chain joins TRBV18 to TRBJ2-7; D perhaps matches TRBD2 (6 bases). With 6 bases removed from V and 6 bases from J, the gap between germline ends came to 18 bases. Germline V lookup: CDR1 KGHSH, CDR2 LQKENI. CDR3 length equals 14 residues.

The chain recombines TRBV29-1 with TRBJ1-1; maybe TRBD1 (5 bases). This CDR3 region has 14 residues. Per the germline V gene, CDR1 is SQVTM and CDR2 is ANQGSEA. V lost 7 bases and J 3 bases, leaving 18 bases between the germline ends. CDR3 loop: CSADPVQGDTEAFF. CDR3 bases: TGCAGCGCAGATCCCGTCCAGGGCGACACTGAAGCTTTCTTT.

This clone has only a few counts. The chain combines TRBV5-3 with TRBJ2-2; TRBD1 agrees at 8 bases. TRBV5-3 has ORF status, its function being uncertain. The V gene end was trimmed by 4 bases and the J gene end by 13 bases; junction bases not matched to a gene: 6. This CDR3 region has 12 residues. The CDR3 nucleotides are TGTGCCAGAAGCCAGGGGGCGGGTAGGCTGTTTTTT. Encoded protein: CARSQGAGRLFF.

By share, this clone counts as medium-sized. The CDR3 DNA follows: TGTGCCAGCAGCGTTGACCCCGCGGGAGGGCAGCAGTATTTT. Translation gives CASSVDPAGGQQYF. This chain links TRBV9 with TRBJ2-3; the match to TRBD2 covers 9 bases. There are 14 residues in the CDR3. From germline, CDR1 is SGDLS and CDR2 YYNGEE. V lost 2 bases and J lost 11; bases outside the gene matches: 9.

Concerning this clone itself: An end of the junction differs from the germline gene, which may be a read error. This chain joins TRBV5-5 and TRBJ1-1; TRBD1 aligns across 7 bases. Germline V gene sequence: CDR1 SGHKS, CDR2 YYEKEE (reference sequence). The CDR3 length is 15 residues. CDR3 coding DNA: TGTGCCAGCAGCGGTAGGACAGGACTAAACACCGAAGCTTTCTTT. This translates into CASSGRTGLNTEAFF.

The chain links TRBV28 to TRBJ2-1; TRBD1 agrees at 7 bases. CDR3 length equals 13 residues. Trimming removed 6 bases from V and 7 bases from J; junction bases left unmatched: 6. CDR1 is MDHEN, CDR2 SYDVKM, per germline. CDR3 residues: CASSLRDRNEQFF. As DNA, the CDR3 is TGTGCCAGCAGCCTCCGGGACAGAAATGAGCAGTTCTTC.

The chain recombines TRBV14 with TRBJ2-5, with 7 bases lining up with TRBD2. V lost 5 bases and J lost 3; bases outside the gene matches: 12. Germline CDR1 SGHDN, CDR2 FVKESK. The CDR3 contains 16 residues. This CDR3 is CASSIAGWGGKETQYF. CDR3 DNA: TGTGCCAGCAGCATCGCCGGGTGGGGGGGAAAAGAGACCCAGTACTTC.

The chain is built from TRBV4-2 and TRBJ2-3; 7 bases are a match to TRBD2. Per the germline V gene, CDR1 is LGHNA and CDR2 is YNFKEQ. The CDR3 runs 16 residues. With 2 bases clipped from V and 1 base from J, the junction kept 6 bases outside the gene matches. The chain's CDR3 is CASSQRLREGTDTQYF. CDR3 in DNA: TGTGCCAGCAGCCAACGTCTTCGGGAGGGCACAGATACGCAGTATTTT.

The CDR3 is CASSLVGRGLYYGYTF. In nucleotides, the CDR3 is TGTGCCAGCAGCTTAGTAGGCAGGGGTTTATACTATGGCTACACCTTC. The chain recombines TRBV7-2 with TRBJ1-2; a weak D match, TRBD1 (6 bases). The CDR3 has 16 residues. Germline V gene lookup returns CDR1 SGHTA and CDR2 FQGNSA. V dropped 1 base and J dropped 3 bases, with 15 bases sitting between them.

The chain combines TRBV5-3 with TRBJ2-7; 11 bases line up with TRBD1. TRBV5-3 is known as an ORF, though its function is uncertain. Trimming took 2 bases from V and 1 from J; bases not matched to a gene: 5. The CDR3 is made up of 16 amino acids. The CDR3 loop reads CARSFSGTGGSYEQYF. Here the CDR3 DNA reads TGTGCCAGAAGCTTCAGTGGGACAGGGGGTTCCTACGAGCAGTACTTC.

V gene TRBV5-1 combines with J gene TRBJ2-7; D is possibly TRBD2 (6 bases). V gave up 3 bases and J gave up 2 bases, with 15 bases separating them. There are 15 residues in the CDR3. The germline gives CDR1 SGHRS, CDR2 YFSETQ. CDR3 DNA: TGCGCCAGCAGCTACGGAGGGAGGTCCACCTACGAGCAGTACTTC. As protein: CASSYGGRSTYEQYF.

In its sample, this clone was seen once. The rearrangement uses TRBV5-1 and TRBJ2-3; D possibly matches TRBD1 or TRBD2 (5 bases each). V gave up 4 bases and J gave up 6 bases, with 9 bases separating them. The CDR3 covers 12 residues. The germline CDR1 and CDR2 sequences are SGHRS and YFSETQ. This CDR3 is CASSGTGDTQYF. CDR3 nucleotide sequence: TGCGCCAGCAGCGGGACGGGGGATACGCAGTATTTT. Variable domain in full (rest from reference TRBV5-1 and TRBJ2-3): KAGVTQTPRYLIKTRGQQVTLSCSPISGHRSVSWYQQTPGQGLQFLFEYFSETQRNKGNFPGRFSGRQFSNSRSEMNVSTLELGDSALYLCASSGTGDTQYFGPGTRLTVL.

The gene calls are TRBV14 and TRBJ2-7; D remains unclear. V dropped 4 bases and J dropped 0 bases, with 22 bases sitting between them. The CDR3 has 18 amino acids. Looked up from germline, CDR1 is SGHDN and CDR2 is FVKESK. CDR3 sequence (DNA): TGTGCCAGCAGCCCTAAGGTTAACAGCGCTTATAGCTCCTACGAGCAGTACGTC. Translated: CASSPKVNSAYSSYEQYV.

This clone was recorded only once. The chain joins TRBV27 to TRBJ1-1, with 8 bases fitting TRBD1. CDR1 is MNHEY, CDR2 SMNVEV, per germline (reference sequence). The CDR3 contains 16 residues. The V gene end was trimmed by 7 bases and the J gene end by 0 bases; junction bases not matched to a gene: 10. The CDR3 loop reads CASNRGYRGMNTEAFF. DNA for the CDR3: TGTGCCAGCAACCGTGGCTACAGGGGGATGAACACTGAAGCTTTCTTT.

This clone came up once. This sequence joins TRBV6-5 and TRBJ2-7; D call uncertain. This CDR3 comprises 14 residues. Trimming removed 2 bases from V and 7 bases from J, with 15 bases in between. Germline-derived CDR1 and CDR2 are MNHEY and SVGAGI. The CDR3 protein is CASSYTQTLREQYF. DNA of the CDR3: TGTGCCAGCAGTTACACACAGACTCTACGGGAGCAGTACTTC.

The chain employs TRBV6-5 and TRBJ2-7, with 8 bases matching TRBD1. CDR1 MNHEY and CDR2 SVGAGI come from the germline V gene. CDR3 length: 14 residues. V shed 2 bases and J 4 bases; nucleotides not matched to a gene: 4. CDR3 DNA: TGTGCCAGCAGTTACAGGCACAGGGGGTACGAGCAGTACGTC. It translates to CASSYRHRGYEQYV.

This clone was seen more than once but under ten times. The rearrangement joins TRBV25-1 to TRBJ1-5; tentatively, D is TRBD1 (5 bases). V lost 6 bases to trimming and J lost 4 bases, with 10 bases between them. The CDR3 loop spans 13 amino acids. CDR1 is MGHDK, CDR2 SYGVNS, per germline. The CDR3 DNA reads TGTGCCAGCAGGGGCAGGGTAAATCAGCCCCAGCATTTT. As protein: CASRGRVNQPQHF.

This sequence joins TRBV7-8 and TRBJ2-3; 10 bases are a match to TRBD2. The CDR3 length is 16 residues. Germline CDR1 and CDR2: SGHVS and FQNEAQ. The junction had 2 bases not matched to a gene; V was cut back by 2 bases and J by 0 bases. CDR3 sequence: CASSLLSGGSTDTQYF. Here the CDR3 DNA reads TGTGCCAGCAGCTTACTTAGCGGGGGGAGCACAGATACGCAGTATTTT.